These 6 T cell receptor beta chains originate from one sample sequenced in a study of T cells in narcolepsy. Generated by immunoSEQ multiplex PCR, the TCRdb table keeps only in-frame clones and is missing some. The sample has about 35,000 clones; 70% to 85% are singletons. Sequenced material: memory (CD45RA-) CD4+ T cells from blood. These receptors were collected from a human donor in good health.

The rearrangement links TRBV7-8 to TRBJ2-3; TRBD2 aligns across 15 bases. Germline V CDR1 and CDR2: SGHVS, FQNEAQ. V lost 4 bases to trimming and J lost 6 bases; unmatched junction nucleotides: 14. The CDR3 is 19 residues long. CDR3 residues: CASSSLLGLAGGPRDTQYF. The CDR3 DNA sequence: TGTGCCAGCAGCTCCCTCCTTGGACTAGCGGGGGGGCCAAGGGATACGCAGTATTTT.

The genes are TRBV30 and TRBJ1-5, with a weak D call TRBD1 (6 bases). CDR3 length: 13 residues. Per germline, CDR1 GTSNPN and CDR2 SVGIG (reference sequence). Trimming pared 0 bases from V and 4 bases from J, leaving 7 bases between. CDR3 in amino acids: CAWSVQGNQPQHF. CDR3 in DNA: TGTGCCTGGAGTGTTCAGGGGAATCAGCCCCAGCATTTT.

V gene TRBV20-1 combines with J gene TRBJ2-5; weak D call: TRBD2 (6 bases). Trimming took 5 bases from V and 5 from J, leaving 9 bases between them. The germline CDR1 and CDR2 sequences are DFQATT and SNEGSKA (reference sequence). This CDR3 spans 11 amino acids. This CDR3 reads CSAPGRETQYF. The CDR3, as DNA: TGCAGTGCTCCAGGGAGGGAGACCCAGTACTTC.

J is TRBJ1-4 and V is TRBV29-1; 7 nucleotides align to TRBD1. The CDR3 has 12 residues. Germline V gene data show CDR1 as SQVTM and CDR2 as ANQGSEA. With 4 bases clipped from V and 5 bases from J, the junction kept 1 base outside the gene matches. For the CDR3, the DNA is TGCAGCGTTGCGGGACAGAATGAAAAACTGTTTTTT. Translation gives CSVAGQNEKLFF. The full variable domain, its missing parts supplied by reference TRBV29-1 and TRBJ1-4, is SAVISQKPSRDICQRGTSLTIQCQVDSQVTMMFWYRQQPGQSLTLIATANQGSEATYESGFVIDKFPISRPNLTFSTLTVSNMSPEDSSIYLCSVAGQNEKLFFGSGTQLSVL.

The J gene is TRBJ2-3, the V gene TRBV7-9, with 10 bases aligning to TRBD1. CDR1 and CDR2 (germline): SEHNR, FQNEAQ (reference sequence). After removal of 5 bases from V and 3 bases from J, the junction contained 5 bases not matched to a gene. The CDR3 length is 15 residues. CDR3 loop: CASSLPDRGTDTQYF. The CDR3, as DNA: TGTGCCAGCAGCCTCCCGGACAGGGGGACAGATACGCAGTATTTT.

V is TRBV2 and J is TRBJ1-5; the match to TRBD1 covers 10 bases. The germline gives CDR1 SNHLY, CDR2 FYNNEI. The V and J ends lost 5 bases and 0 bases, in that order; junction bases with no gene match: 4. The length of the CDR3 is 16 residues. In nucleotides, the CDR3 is TGTGCCAGCAGTCGGGACAGGGGCAATAGCAATCAGCCCCAGCATTTT. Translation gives CASSRDRGNSNQPQHF.